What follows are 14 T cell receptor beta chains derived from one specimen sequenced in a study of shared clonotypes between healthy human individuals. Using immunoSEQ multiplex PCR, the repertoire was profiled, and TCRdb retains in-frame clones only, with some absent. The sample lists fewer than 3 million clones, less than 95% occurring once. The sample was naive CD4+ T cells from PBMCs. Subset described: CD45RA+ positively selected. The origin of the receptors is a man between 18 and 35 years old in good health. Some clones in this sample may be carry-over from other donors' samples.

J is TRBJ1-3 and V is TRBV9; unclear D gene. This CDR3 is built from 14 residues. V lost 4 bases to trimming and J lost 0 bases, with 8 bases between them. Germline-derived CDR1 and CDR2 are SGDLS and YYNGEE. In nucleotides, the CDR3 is TGTGCCAGCAGCCCCGTGGGCTCTGGAAACACCATATATTTT. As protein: CASSPVGSGNTIYF.

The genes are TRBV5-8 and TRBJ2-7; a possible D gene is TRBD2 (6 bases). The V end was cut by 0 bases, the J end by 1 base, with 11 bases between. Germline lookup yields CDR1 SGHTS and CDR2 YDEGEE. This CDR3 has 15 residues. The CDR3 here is CASSLVVTRSYEQYF. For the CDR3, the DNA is TGTGCCAGCAGCTTGGTAGTGACTAGGTCCTACGAGCAGTACTTC.

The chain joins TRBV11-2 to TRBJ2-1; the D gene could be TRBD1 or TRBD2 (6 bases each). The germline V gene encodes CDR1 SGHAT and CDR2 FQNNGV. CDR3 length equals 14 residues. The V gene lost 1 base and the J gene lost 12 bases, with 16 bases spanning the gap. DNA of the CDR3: TGTGCCAGCAGCTTAGTTGGGGGGCTAGGTGGGCAGTTCTTC. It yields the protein CASSLVGGLGGQFF.

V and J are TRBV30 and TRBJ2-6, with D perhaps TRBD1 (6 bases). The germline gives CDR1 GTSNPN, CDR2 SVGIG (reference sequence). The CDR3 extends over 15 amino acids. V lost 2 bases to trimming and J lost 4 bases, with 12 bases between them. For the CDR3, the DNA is TGTGCCTGGAGTAGACAGGTGTCCGGGGCCAACGTCCTGACTTTC. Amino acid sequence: CAWSRQVSGANVLTF.

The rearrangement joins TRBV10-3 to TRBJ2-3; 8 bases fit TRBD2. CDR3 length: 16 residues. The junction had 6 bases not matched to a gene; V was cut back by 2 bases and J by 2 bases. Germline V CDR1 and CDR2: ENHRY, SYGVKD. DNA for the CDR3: TGTGCCATCAGTGAGCGGGGGGGGCCGTCCACAGATACGCAGTATTTT. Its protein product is CAISERGGPSTDTQYF.

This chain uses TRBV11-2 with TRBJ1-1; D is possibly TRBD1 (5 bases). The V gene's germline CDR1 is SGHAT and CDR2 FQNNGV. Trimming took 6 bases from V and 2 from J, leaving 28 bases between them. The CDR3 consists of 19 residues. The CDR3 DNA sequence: TGTGCCAGCAGGTATGGGGCGCTTCTGAAGCCCGGTGGCAACACTGAAGCTTTCTTT. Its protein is CASRYGALLKPGGNTEAFF.

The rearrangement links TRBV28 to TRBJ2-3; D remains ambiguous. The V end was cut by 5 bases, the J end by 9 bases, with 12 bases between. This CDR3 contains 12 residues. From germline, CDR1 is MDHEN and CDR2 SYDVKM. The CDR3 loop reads CASSLTETTQYF. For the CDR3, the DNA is TGTGCCAGCAGTCTTACGGAGACCACGCAGTATTTT.

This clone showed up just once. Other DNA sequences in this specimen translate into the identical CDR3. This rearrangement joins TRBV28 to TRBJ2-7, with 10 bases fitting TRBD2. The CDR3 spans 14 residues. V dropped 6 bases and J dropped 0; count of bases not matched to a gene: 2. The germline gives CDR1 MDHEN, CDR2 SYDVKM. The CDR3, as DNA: TGTGCCAGCAGGACTAGCGGGCGCTCCTACGAGCAGTACTTC. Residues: CASRTSGRSYEQYF.

The CDR3: CASGGLDQETQYF. The CDR3 DNA is TGTGCCAGTGGGGGCTTGGACCAAGAGACCCAGTACTTC. The chain links TRBV2 to TRBJ2-5; weak D call: TRBD1 (6 bases). The CDR3 is 13 residues long. Germline CDR1 is SNHLY and CDR2 is FYNNEI. V was cut by 9 bases and J by 0 bases, with 11 bases left in between.

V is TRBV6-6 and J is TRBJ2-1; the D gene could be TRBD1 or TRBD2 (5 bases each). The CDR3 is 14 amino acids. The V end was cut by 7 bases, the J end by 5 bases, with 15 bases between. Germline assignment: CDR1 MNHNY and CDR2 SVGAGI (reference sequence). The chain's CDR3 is CASTPGLTNNEQFF. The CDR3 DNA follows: TGTGCCAGCACCCCGGGGCTTACCAACAATGAGCAGTTCTTC.

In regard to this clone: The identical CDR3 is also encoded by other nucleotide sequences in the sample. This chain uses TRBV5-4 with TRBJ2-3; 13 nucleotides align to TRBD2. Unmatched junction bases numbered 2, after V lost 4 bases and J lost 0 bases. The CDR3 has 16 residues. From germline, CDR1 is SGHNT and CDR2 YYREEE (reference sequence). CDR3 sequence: CASSRLAGGSTDTQYF. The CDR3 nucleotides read TGTGCCAGCAGCCGACTAGCGGGAGGAAGCACAGATACGCAGTATTTT.

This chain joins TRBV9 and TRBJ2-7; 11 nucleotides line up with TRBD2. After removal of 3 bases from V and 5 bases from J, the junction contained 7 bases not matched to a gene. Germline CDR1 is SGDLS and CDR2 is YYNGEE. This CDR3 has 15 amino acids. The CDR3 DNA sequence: TGTGCCAGCAGCGCCTTGCTAGCGGGAGGTAACGAGCAGTACTTC. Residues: CASSALLAGGNEQYF.

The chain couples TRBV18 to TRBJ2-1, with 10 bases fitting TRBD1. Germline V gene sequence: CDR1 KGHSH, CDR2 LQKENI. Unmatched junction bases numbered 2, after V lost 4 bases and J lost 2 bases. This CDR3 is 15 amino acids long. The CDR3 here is CASSLGQGPYNEQFF. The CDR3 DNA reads TGTGCCAGCTCACTGGGACAGGGGCCCTACAATGAGCAGTTCTTC.

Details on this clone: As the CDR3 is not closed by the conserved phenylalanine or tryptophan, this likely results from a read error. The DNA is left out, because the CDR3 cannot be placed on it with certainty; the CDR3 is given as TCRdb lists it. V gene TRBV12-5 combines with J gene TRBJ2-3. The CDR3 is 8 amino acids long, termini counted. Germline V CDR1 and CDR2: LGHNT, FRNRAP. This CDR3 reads CASLWTDG.